A single sample gave rise to the 25 T cell receptor beta chains below, sequenced in a study of T-cell memory formation after mild COVID-19. TCRdb reprocessed the 5' RACE reads with MiXCR, giving one entry per CDR3 protein. The sample records 400,000 or so distinct CDR3 sequences, 15% to 25% being singletons. The sample taken for sequencing was PBMCs or a T cell subset sorted from them (not recorded which). All receptors come from an adult woman who had mild COVID-19 (a few samples of this study predate the infection). Cell type and time point are not known.

There are a few counts of this clonotype. The chain links TRBV9 to TRBJ1-4; D remains ambiguous. This CDR3 region has 15 residues. Germline lookup yields CDR1 SGDLS and CDR2 YYNGEE. V was trimmed by 0 bases and J by 8 bases, leaving 14 bases between them. CDR3 DNA: TGTGCCAGCAGCGTAGCTTCGGGTCAGGCGGAAAAACTGTTTTTT. Its translation: CASSVASGQAEKLFF. Full variable domain (missing parts from reference TRBV9 and TRBJ1-4): DSGVTQTPKHLITATGQRVTLRCSPRSGDLSVYWYQQSLDQGLQFLIQYYNGEERAKGNILERFSAQQFPDLHSELNLSSLELGDSALYFCASSVASGQAEKLFFGSGTQLSVL.

This chain uses TRBV20-1 with TRBJ1-1, with D hard to call. Germline CDR1 reads DFQATT; CDR2 reads SNEGSKA (reference sequence). This CDR3 comprises 13 residues. V was pared by 4 bases and J by 7 bases, with 16 bases between. The CDR3 reads CSATHTDGNEAFF. CDR3 DNA: TGCAGTGCTACGCACACGGACGGAAATGAAGCTTTCTTT.

J is TRBJ2-1 and V is TRBV29-1, with TRBD1 matching 9 bases. The V and J ends lost 5 bases and 8 bases, in that order; junction bases with no gene match: 10. Germline assignment: CDR1 SQVTM and CDR2 ANQGSEA. CDR3 length equals 14 residues. The CDR3 sequence is CSVTPGTGLDEQFF. Here the CDR3 DNA reads TGCAGCGTTACTCCCGGGACAGGGCTGGATGAGCAGTTCTTC.

This clonotype was observed a handful of times. The chain is built from TRBV7-3 and TRBJ2-7; D gene ambiguous. Germline V gene sequence: CDR1 SGHTA, CDR2 FQGTGA. The V end was cut by 2 bases, the J end by 1 base, with 12 bases between. The CDR3 length is 15 residues. The CDR3 loop is CASSLGLFGSYEQYF. The DNA for the CDR3 is TGTGCCAGCAGCTTAGGGCTGTTCGGATCCTACGAGCAGTACTTC.

This clonotype was picked up a small number of times. The chain links TRBV7-9 to TRBJ2-7; D unresolved. This CDR3 contains 13 residues. CDR1 and CDR2 from the germline V gene are SEHNR and FQNEAQ (reference sequence). The V gene lost 2 bases and the J gene lost 3 bases, with 8 bases spanning the gap. CDR3 loop: CASSLPPGYEQYF. The CDR3 region has the DNA TGTGCCAGCAGCTTACCTCCAGGCTACGAGCAGTACTTC.

This chain links TRBV27 with TRBJ1-1; D may be TRBD1 (6 bases). Germline V gives CDR1 MNHEY, CDR2 SMNVEV (reference sequence). This CDR3 spans 13 amino acids. Trimming removed 5 bases at V and 9 bases at J, with 16 bases between. For the CDR3, the DNA is TGTGCCAGCAGTACGTACAGGGAGGGGAAAGCTTTCTTT. Encoded protein: CASSTYREGKAFF.

This clonotype turned up a few times. V is TRBV29-1 and J is TRBJ1-6; possible D gene TRBD1, 5 bases. Trimming shortened V by 7 bases and J by 8 bases, and 12 bases separated the two germline ends. Germline CDR1 SQVTM, CDR2 ANQGSEA. The CDR3 has 12 amino acids. The CDR3 DNA follows: TGCAGCGCCCGGGACCCGGATTCACCCCTCCACTTT. Protein sequence: CSARDPDSPLHF.

V usage is TRBV6-2 or TRBV6-3 and J usage is TRBJ2-7; 7 bases match TRBD1. CDR1 is MNHEY and CDR2 is SVGEGT in the germline V gene. The CDR3 has 15 residues. With V trimmed by 7 bases and J by 0 bases, 9 bases remained unmatched. The CDR3 DNA follows: TGTGCCAGCACCGACAGGGCCACGAGCTCCTACGAGCAGTACTTC. Its translation is CASTDRATSSYEQYF.

The chain couples TRBV4-1 to TRBJ2-7; TRBD1 matches at 7 bases. This CDR3 has 18 amino acids. CDR1 MGHRA and CDR2 YSYEKL come from the germline V gene. J gave up 0 bases and V 2 bases, and 13 bases lay outside the gene matches. CDR3 sequence: CASSQNRDSYTSSYEQYF. CDR3 coding DNA: TGCGCCAGCAGCCAAAACCGGGACAGCTACACTAGCTCCTACGAGCAGTACTTC.

This clonotype has more than one count but fewer than ten. The CDR3 DNA follows: TGTGCCAGCAGTACCGGGGTTTCCAATGAGCAGTTCTTC. It specifies CASSTGVSNEQFF. The rearrangement links TRBV6-5 to TRBJ2-1; D may be TRBD2 (5 bases). The ends were cut back, 5 bases at V and 6 bases at J, with 11 bases in the middle. The CDR3 contains 13 residues. In germline, CDR1 is MNHEY, CDR2 SVGAGI.

CDR3 protein: CSVENRGRNTEAFF. The DNA of the CDR3 is TGCAGCGTTGAAAACAGGGGGAGAAACACTGAAGCTTTCTTT. This chain links TRBV29-1 with TRBJ1-1, with TRBD1 identical over 8 bases. CDR1 is SQVTM and CDR2 is ANQGSEA in the germline V gene. The CDR3 loop spans 14 amino acids. Trimming removed 2 bases from V and 2 bases from J; junction bases left unmatched: 4.

This clonotype has a handful of counts. The gene calls are TRBV20-1 and TRBJ1-2, with 7 bases identical to TRBD1. There are 13 residues in the CDR3. V lost 5 bases, J lost 3 bases, and 6 bases stayed unmatched. Per germline, CDR1 DFQATT and CDR2 SNEGSKA (reference sequence). The DNA of the CDR3 is TGCAGTGCTGACAGGGTTGGGGACTATGGCTACACCTTC. Encoded protein: CSADRVGDYGYTF.

The chain carries TRBV7-6 and TRBJ2-1, with D hard to call. CDR1 is SGHVS and CDR2 is FNYEAQ in the germline V gene. The CDR3 spans 16 residues. V lost 2 bases to trimming and J lost 0 bases, with 11 bases between them. The CDR3 coding sequence is TGTGCCAGCAGCTTAAGCGCCCCACTCTCCTACAATGAGCAGTTCTTC. Encoded protein: CASSLSAPLSYNEQFF. The full variable domain, rest sourced from reference TRBV7-6 and TRBJ2-1, is GAGVSQSPRYKVTKRGQDVALRCDPISGHVSLYWYRQALGQGPEFLTYFNYEAQQDKSGLPNDRFSAERPEGSISTLTIQRTEQRDSAMYRCASSLSAPLSYNEQFFGPGTRLTVL.

This clonotype was seen once. This rearrangement joins TRBV11-3 to TRBJ2-3; D remains unclear. The CDR3 runs 16 residues. Trimming took off 5 bases at V and 0 bases at J, with 15 bases between the two ends. The V gene's germline CDR1 is SGHNT and CDR2 YENEEA. The CDR3 coding sequence is TGTGCCAGCAGCGTACCCTCCTCCATTAGCACAGATACGCAGTATTTT. It yields the protein CASSVPSSISTDTQYF. Filled out from reference TRBV11-3 and TRBJ2-3, the complete variable domain reads EAGVVQSPRYKIIEKKQPVAFWCNPISGHNTLYWYLQNLGQGPELLIRYENEEAVDDSQLPKDRFSAERLKGVDSTLKIQPAELGDSAVYLCASSVPSSISTDTQYFGPGTRLTVL.

J is TRBJ2-5 and V is TRBV7-2; no definite D call. Trimming shortened V by 3 bases and J by 9 bases, and 20 bases separated the two germline ends. From germline, CDR1 is SGHTA and CDR2 FQGNSA. This CDR3 is 15 amino acids long. CDR3 amino acids: CASSFSRDPPMAQYF. CDR3 nucleotides: TGTGCCAGCAGCTTTTCGAGAGACCCCCCAATGGCCCAGTACTTC.

The chain uses TRBV30 and TRBJ2-5, with TRBD1 identical over 9 bases. This CDR3 region has 15 residues. Germline loops: CDR1 GTSNPN, CDR2 SVGIG (reference sequence). The J segment lost 2 bases and the V segment lost 2 bases, leaving 6 bases of the junction unmatched. CDR3: CAWSPGQGGQETQYF. In nucleotides, the CDR3 is TGTGCCTGGAGTCCGGGACAGGGTGGGCAAGAGACCCAGTACTTC.

This sequence joins TRBV6-6 and TRBJ2-5, with 9 bases lining up with TRBD2. CDR1 is MNHNY, CDR2 SVGAGI, per germline (reference sequence). The CDR3 totals 14 residues. The V segment lost 6 bases and the J segment 4 bases; nucleotides outside the gene matches: 6. Here the CDR3 reads CASSSRGGRETQYF. The CDR3 DNA sequence: TGTGCCAGCAGCTCGCGGGGGGGGCGAGAGACCCAGTACTTC.

This sequence joins TRBV5-4 and TRBJ2-5; TRBD1 agrees at 8 bases. Germline loops: CDR1 SGHNT, CDR2 YYREEE (reference sequence). V lost 5 bases to trimming and J lost 5 bases; unmatched junction nucleotides: 5. The CDR3 extends over 13 amino acids. The CDR3 DNA reads as TGTGCCAGCAGTCACAGGGGGATGGAGACCCAGTACTTC. It encodes CASSHRGMETQYF. Looking up the rest from reference TRBV5-4 and TRBJ2-5 gives the full variable domain: ETGVTQSPTHLIKTRGQQVTLRCSSQSGHNTVSWYQQALGQGPQFIFQYYREEENGRGNFPPRFSGLQFPNYSSELNVNALELDDSALYLCASSHRGMETQYFGPGTRLLVL.

This clonotype was detected ten times or more. The CDR3: CASSLGGAAPEQYF. The CDR3 coding sequence is TGTGCCAGCAGCTTAGGGGGAGCTGCCCCCGAGCAGTACTTC. The V and J genes are TRBV7-2 and TRBJ2-7, with D maybe TRBD2 (5 bases). CDR3 size: 14 residues. The V and J ends lost 1 base and 6 bases respectively, with 13 bases between them. Germline V gene lookup returns CDR1 SGHTA and CDR2 FQGNSA.

This clonotype has at least ten counts. The chain couples TRBV12-3 or TRBV12-4 to TRBJ2-3; unclear D gene. V gave up 2 bases and J gave up 0 bases, with 12 bases separating them. This CDR3 has 16 residues. The CDR3 loop is CASSLLRRTSTDTQYF. CDR3 nucleotide sequence: TGTGCCAGCAGTTTACTACGTCGCACTAGCACAGATACGCAGTATTTT.

This chain joins TRBV6-5 and TRBJ1-1; TRBD1 is a possible D gene (6 bases). The germline CDR1 and CDR2 sequences are MNHEY and SVGAGI. The ends were cut back, 7 bases at V and 2 bases at J, with 11 bases in the middle. CDR3 size: 13 residues. CDR3 region: CASTGGPNTEAFF. The CDR3 DNA follows: TGTGCCAGCACCGGGGGCCCAAACACTGAAGCTTTCTTT.

This chain joins TRBV10-3 and TRBJ1-1; no reliable D call. Germline lookup yields CDR1 ENHRY and CDR2 SYGVKD. The ends were cut back, 4 bases at V and 1 base at J, with 7 bases in the middle. This CDR3 has 13 residues. CDR3 in DNA: TGTGCCATCAGTGTTTCTACGAACACTGAAGCTTTCTTT. Residues: CAISVSTNTEAFF.

The genes are TRBV15 and TRBJ1-1; unclear D gene. The V gene lost 0 bases and the J gene lost 5 bases, with 13 bases spanning the gap. The V gene's germline CDR1 is LNHNV and CDR2 YYDKDF (reference sequence). The CDR3 totals 15 residues. CDR3 sequence: CATSREPGRTTEAFF. CDR3 sequence (DNA): TGTGCCACCAGCAGAGAACCGGGCCGAACGACTGAAGCTTTCTTT.

This clonotype was picked up a small number of times. This chain joins TRBV5-1 and TRBJ2-7, with 9 positions matching TRBD1. V was clipped by 5 bases and J by 5 bases; unmatched bases: 8. The CDR3 covers 14 residues. The V gene's germline CDR1 is SGHRS and CDR2 YFSETQ. The CDR3: CASRKQGAGDEQYF. CDR3 sequence (DNA): TGCGCCAGCAGGAAACAGGGGGCAGGGGACGAGCAGTACTTC. Based on the CDR3 plus reference TRBV5-1 and TRBJ2-7, the full variable domain is KAGVTQTPRYLIKTRGQQVTLSCSPISGHRSVSWYQQTPGQGLQFLFEYFSETQRNKGNFPGRFSGRQFSNSRSEMNVSTLELGDSALYLCASRKQGAGDEQYFGPGTRLTVT.

This clonotype appeared a few times. The gene calls are TRBV19 and TRBJ1-1; a weak D match, TRBD1 (6 bases). Per the germline V gene, CDR1 is LNHDA and CDR2 is SQIVND (reference sequence). The CDR3 has 15 amino acids. Trimming pared 3 bases from V and 1 base from J, leaving 12 bases between. For the CDR3, the DNA is TGTGCCAGTAGTATGTCCAGGGGCGAGAACACTGAAGCTTTCTTT. Residues: CASSMSRGENTEAFF.